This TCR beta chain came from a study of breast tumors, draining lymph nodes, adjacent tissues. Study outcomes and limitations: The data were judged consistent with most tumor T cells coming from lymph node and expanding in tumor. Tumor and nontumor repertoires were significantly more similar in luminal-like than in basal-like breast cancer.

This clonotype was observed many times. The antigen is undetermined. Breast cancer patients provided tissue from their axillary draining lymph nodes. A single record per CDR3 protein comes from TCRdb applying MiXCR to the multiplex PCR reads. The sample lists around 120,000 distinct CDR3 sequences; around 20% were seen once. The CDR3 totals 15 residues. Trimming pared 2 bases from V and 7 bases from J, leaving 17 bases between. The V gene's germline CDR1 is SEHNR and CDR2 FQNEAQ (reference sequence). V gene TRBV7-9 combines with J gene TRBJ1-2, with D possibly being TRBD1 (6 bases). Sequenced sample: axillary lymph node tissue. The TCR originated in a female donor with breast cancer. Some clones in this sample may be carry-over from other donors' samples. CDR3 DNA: TGTGCCAGCAGCTTAAAGGCGGGGGCAGGGTCTGGCTACACCTTC. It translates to CASSLKAGAGSGYTF.